The following is a T cell receptor (beta chain) sequence with its context. There is no known antigen for this receptor. Per-nucleotide qualities are absent, and no much larger clonotype sits a single base away. The data derive from a study of T-cell memory formation after mild COVID-19 (dated by TCRdb to the early 2020s). Context from the whole study: TCR sequence clusters from the two donors were found to be largely donor specific. T-cell clones expanding and contracting after mild COVID-19 in two donors were tracked by longitudinal TCRalpha and TCRbeta repertoire sequencing. Two young, previously healthy adult volunteers, one female and one male, were included in the cohort.

Ficoll-Paque density gradient centrifugation was used to isolate PBMCs. The instrument was an Illumina NovaSeq 6000. TCRalpha and TCRbeta cDNA libraries were built by 5'RACE with constant-segment primers, adding sample barcodes and unique molecular identifiers. RNA was extracted from every sample with Trizol reagent. Libraries were amplified in two PCR steps, with a second sample barcode and Illumina TruSeq adapters added in the second step. The libraries were sequenced on an Illumina NovaSeq using 2 x 150 bp paired-end reads. The published analysis was carried out like this. The reads were demultiplexed and collapsed into UMI-guided consensus sequences using migec v1.2.7. Using mixcr v2.1.11, the UMI consensuses were aligned to TRA and TRB V and J templates and assembled into clonotypes. Expanded or contracted clonotypes were those called significant by both edgeR and NoisET, with noise models trained on biological replicates. For edgeR calls, the thresholds were a false discovery rate-adjusted p below 0.01 and a log2 fold-change of 1. As an exploratory analysis of dynamics, PCA with hierarchical clustering was applied to max-normalized trajectories of the 1000 most abundant clonotypes. The CD4 or CD8 phenotype of responding clones was assigned using the separately sequenced CD4+ and CD8+ repertoires. TCRdb trimmed the raw reads at Q25, called clones with MiXCR and kept productive beta chains. Merged by CDR3 protein, the rows form single entries marked with the most common genes and DNA. What appears here as the V and J calls and clone size reflects TCRdb's work, not the paper's. The sample table lists about 320,000 distinct CDR3 sequences, 14% of them with a count of one. The ten largest clones add up to 21% of the sample.

From the cysteine through the phenylalanine, the CDR3 covers 10 amino acids. CDR3 DNA only is kept here, 30 bases in frame from base 1. The trim is 7 bases for V and 8 bases for J, with a gap of 6 bases between the germline ends. Findings and caveats that apply to the study as a whole: Some responding clones were detected in pre-infection memory, suggesting pre-existing cross-reactive memory T cells joined the SARS-CoV-2 response. SARS-CoV-2 specificity was not confirmed for the second-wave clones peaking on day 37. Clones that contracted from day 15 to 85 showed balanced CD4/CD8 phenotypes, whereas a second wave of clones that expanded from day 15 to 37 leaned towards CD4+. The study covered only a couple of mild cases, and larger cohorts including severe cases with pre-infection samples were considered necessary. Contracting CD4+ clones were located mainly in the CM and EM memory subsets, whereas CD8+ clones were found to be enriched in EMRA.

The chain employs TRBV12-3 or TRBV12-4 and TRBJ2-1; possibly the D gene is TRBD1, per 5 matching bases. Material for sequencing was PBMCs or a T cell subset sorted from them (not recorded which). This TCR came from a man between 18 and 35 years old who had mild COVID-19 (a few samples of this study predate the infection). The sample titles of this study are shuffled in the database, so cell type and time point are left out; the donor was told from shared clones. The CDR3 has the sequence CASKGYEQFF. The DNA sequence reads TGTGCCAGCAAGGGGTATGAGCAGTTCTTC.